This T cell receptor beta chain was identified during a study of blood T cell repertoires in COVID-19. The wider study: The analysed material was cDNA or gDNA that came from T cells, B-cell-depleted T cells, or PBMCs.

This CDR3 region has 15 residues. V was clipped by 2 bases and J by 4 bases; unmatched bases: 6. Looked up from germline, CDR1 is MDHEN and CDR2 is SYDVKM. In the source study's methods: The assay estimated nucleated cells by amplifying reference gene primers. Measured with immunoSEQ multiplex PCR; TCRdb has only the in-frame clones, and not every one. That table is the source of V, J and clone size, and D and trimming were worked out from the DNA. The table includes roughly 260,000 clones, 87% detected once. This sequence joins TRBV28 and TRBJ2-5; 8 nucleotides line up with TRBD1. Sequenced sample: peripheral blood. This TCR was recovered from a woman between 50 and 59 years old who had recovered from COVID-19. CDR3 loop: CASSLSRGLGETQYF. As DNA, the CDR3 is TGTGCCAGCAGTTTAAGCAGGGGGCTAGGAGAGACCCAGTACTTC.